These 14 T cell receptor beta chains were sequenced from one sample in a study of blood T cell repertoires in COVID-19. The table came from immunoSEQ multiplex PCR; TCRdb's copy has only in-frame clones and leaves some out. The sample includes about 70,000 clones, roughly nine tenths of them seen just once. Source material: peripheral blood. These receptors all stem from a human donor in a cohort sampled during active COVID-19.

The V gene is TRBV6-5, the J gene TRBJ1-6; 7 nucleotides match TRBD1. The CDR3 is 15 residues long. CDR1 is MNHEY and CDR2 is SVGAGI in the germline V gene. Germline trimming cut 5 bases from V and 7 bases from J; bases unmatched to any gene: 8. The CDR3 DNA reads as TGTGCCAGCAGTCCGACAGGGCCTTCCAATTCACCCCTCCACTTT. It specifies CASSPTGPSNSPLHF.

This chain joins TRBV18 and TRBJ2-3, with a possible D match to TRBD1 (6 bases). Trimming pared 0 bases from V and 2 bases from J, leaving 9 bases between. Germline CDR1 is KGHSH and CDR2 is LQKENI. CDR3 length: 15 amino acids. The CDR3 DNA sequence: TGTGCCAGCTCACCACCAGGGGGTATCACAGATACGCAGTATTTT. Its protein product is CASSPPGGITDTQYF.

This clone is a singleton in its sample. The V call is TRBV5-4, the J call TRBJ1-2; 7 bases align to TRBD1. CDR1 is SGHNT and CDR2 is YYREEE in the germline V gene (reference sequence). This CDR3 comprises 14 residues. V shed 3 bases, J shed 4 bases, and the junction held 6 bases outside the gene matches. CDR3 region: CASSSPQGPYGYTF. CDR3 bases: TGTGCCAGCAGCTCTCCACAGGGGCCCTATGGCTACACCTTC.

The J gene is TRBJ2-1, the V gene TRBV5-1, with D possibly TRBD2 on 6 matching bases. Germline V gene sequence: CDR1 SGHRS, CDR2 YFSETQ. Between the trimmed V and J ends, which lost 0 bases and 7 bases, there was a span of 11 bases. The CDR3 extends over 14 amino acids. The CDR3 nucleotides read TGCGCCAGCAGCTTGGGACTAGGTGTGAATGAGCAGTTCTTC. It translates to CASSLGLGVNEQFF. The full variable domain, rest sourced from reference TRBV5-1 and TRBJ2-1, is KAGVTQTPRYLIKTRGQQVTLSCSPISGHRSVSWYQQTPGQGLQFLFEYFSETQRNKGNFPGRFSGRQFSNSRSEMNVSTLELGDSALYLCASSLGLGVNEQFFGPGTRLTVL.

The chain has TRBV29-1 and TRBJ2-1; 12 bases map to TRBD2. V was pared by 7 bases and J by 4 bases, with 8 bases of the junction left unmatched. Germline V CDR1 and CDR2: SQVTM, ANQGSEA. The CDR3 is 15 residues long. CDR3 sequence (DNA): TGCAGCGATTACCACGGACTAGCGGGATACAATGAGCAGTTCTTC. It codes for CSDYHGLAGYNEQFF.

This chain connects TRBV19 to TRBJ2-2, with 10 positions matching TRBD2. Germline V gene data show CDR1 as LNHDA and CDR2 as SQIVND (reference sequence). The CDR3 is made up of 17 amino acids. The V segment lost 8 bases and the J segment 4 bases; nucleotides outside the gene matches: 13. The CDR3 DNA sequence: TGTGCCAGTTCTTACACTCTAGCGGGAGCTATCACCGGGGAGCTGTTTTTT. Translation gives CASSYTLAGAITGELFF.

The V and J genes are TRBV28 and TRBJ2-3, with 11 bases matching TRBD2. Germline assignment: CDR1 MDHEN and CDR2 SYDVKM. V lost 3 bases, J lost 5 bases, and 4 bases stayed unmatched. CDR3 length: 15 amino acids. CDR3 nucleotides: TGTGCCAGCAGTTTTTTAGCGGGAGGGGTAGATACGCAGTATTTT. It codes for CASSFLAGGVDTQYF. Looking up the rest from reference TRBV28 and TRBJ2-3 gives the full variable domain: DVKVTQSSRYLVKRTGEKVFLECVQDMDHENMFWYRQDPGLGLRLIYFSYDVKMKEKGDIPEGYSVSREKKERFSLILESASTNQTSMYLCASSFLAGGVDTQYFGPGTRLTVL.

J is TRBJ2-2 and V is TRBV24-1, with D uncertain. V lost 0 bases and J 0 bases, leaving 7 bases between the germline ends. The germline CDR1 and CDR2 sequences are KGHDR and SFDVKD. CDR3 length equals 16 residues. The CDR3 DNA reads TGTGCCACCAGTGATTTGACATTTGCGAACACCGGGGAGCTGTTTTTT. This sequence encodes CATSDLTFANTGELFF.

This clone was detected only once. This chain joins TRBV3-1 (or the pseudogene TRBV3-2) and TRBJ1-2, with D uncertain. The length of the CDR3 is 13 residues. Trimming stripped 0 bases from V and 4 bases from J, with 6 bases between. Looked up from germline, CDR1 is LGHDT and CDR2 is YNNKEL (reference sequence). The CDR3 reads CASSQDGGYGYTF. Here the CDR3 DNA reads TGTGCCAGCAGCCAAGATGGAGGCTATGGCTACACCTTC.

The gene calls are TRBV6-2 or TRBV6-3 and TRBJ2-7; 9 nucleotides line up with TRBD1. The CDR3 length is 14 residues. Germline V gene data show CDR1 as MNHEY and CDR2 as SVGEGT. J gave up 3 bases and V 0 bases, and 0 bases lay outside the gene matches. CDR3 loop: CASSYSTGGYEQYF. The CDR3 nucleotides are TGTGCCAGCAGTTACTCGACAGGGGGCTACGAGCAGTACTTC.

The chain employs TRBV7-2 and TRBJ2-1, with D maybe TRBD2 (6 bases). Trimming left V 5 bases short and J 7 bases short, with 12 bases between. Germline V CDR1 and CDR2: SGHTA, FQGNSA. This CDR3 is 13 amino acids long. CDR3 in amino acids: CASSLGTLNEQFF. CDR3 coding DNA: TGTGCCAGCAGCCTTGGGACTTTGAATGAGCAGTTCTTC.

For this clone: An end of the junction does not agree with germline; a read error may underlie this. The rearrangement links TRBV11-2 to TRBJ2-3; 11 bases are a match to TRBD2. CDR3 length: 17 amino acids. The germline CDR1 and CDR2 sequences are SGHAT and FQNNGV. In nucleotides, the CDR3 is TGTGCCAACAGCTTAGAGGTGACTAGCGGGATCGCAGATACGCAGTATTTT. Translation gives CANSLEVTSGIADTQYF.

This clone showed up just once. This sequence joins TRBV6-6 and TRBJ2-5; TRBD1 agrees at 10 bases. The CDR3 runs to 15 residues. CDR1 is MNHNY and CDR2 is SVGAGI in the germline V gene (reference sequence). Trimming took 2 bases from V and 4 from J; bases not matched to a gene: 4. CDR3 sequence (DNA): TGTGCCAGCAGTTACGGACAGGGGGAGATAGAGACCCAGTACTTC. Its translation is CASSYGQGEIETQYF.

This clone was observed a single time. V usage is TRBV2 and J usage is TRBJ2-6, with D possibly being TRBD1 (6 bases). CDR1 is SNHLY, CDR2 FYNNEI, per germline. This CDR3 region has 17 residues. Trimming took off 2 bases at V and 0 bases at J, with 11 bases between the two ends. CDR3: CASSELGTPSGANVLTF. In DNA, the CDR3 is TGTGCCAGCAGTGAATTAGGGACACCCTCTGGGGCCAACGTCCTGACTTTC.